What follows are 22 T cell receptor beta chains derived from one specimen sequenced in a study of identical twins. In TCRdb, the 5' RACE reads were re-called with MiXCR into one record per CDR3 protein. Among 300,000 to 400,000 distinct CDR3 sequences listed, approximately 8.8% were seen once. Sequenced: naive T cells sorted from blood. These receptors were taken from a woman in her forties or fifties in good health.

There are many counts of this clonotype. The chain recombines TRBV27 with TRBJ2-1, with D perhaps matching TRBD1 or TRBD2 (5 bases each). V shed 8 bases and J shed 7 bases, with 12 bases lying between them. The CDR3 covers 12 residues. Germline CDR1 reads MNHEY; CDR2 reads SMNVEV (reference sequence). The CDR3 sequence: CASHGGSNEQFF. DNA for the CDR3: TGTGCCAGCCATGGGGGAAGTAATGAGCAGTTCTTC.

This clonotype was counted at least ten times. The V gene is TRBV9, the J gene TRBJ2-1; no clear D. Germline loops: CDR1 SGDLS, CDR2 YYNGEE. V lost 0 bases to trimming and J lost 7 bases, with 5 bases between them. This CDR3 has 12 residues. CDR3 loop: CASSVGRNEQFF. The CDR3, as DNA: TGTGCCAGCAGCGTAGGCAGAAATGAGCAGTTCTTC.

This clonotype appeared a few times. The rearrangement links TRBV16 to TRBJ1-2; TRBD1 aligns across 8 bases. Trimming took 1 base from V and 6 from J; bases not matched to a gene: 7. The germline CDR1 and CDR2 sequences are KGHSY and FQNENV. The CDR3 runs 15 residues. CDR3 loop: CASSQYVRGQDGYTF. In nucleotides, the CDR3 is TGTGCCAGCAGCCAATACGTCAGGGGGCAGGATGGCTACACCTTC.

The rearrangement joins TRBV4-1 to TRBJ1-1; D gene unclear. Germline CDR1 is MGHRA and CDR2 is YSYEKL. Trimming shortened V by 1 base and J by 1 base, and 10 bases separated the two germline ends. This CDR3 has 15 residues. CDR3 in DNA: TGCGCCAGCAGCCAAGTGGCGGCGAGGAACACTGAAGCTTTCTTT. It is translated as CASSQVAARNTEAFF.

There are a few counts of this clonotype. The J gene is TRBJ2-1, the V gene TRBV20-1, with 9 bases identical to TRBD2. V lost 2 bases, J lost 4 bases, and 6 bases stayed unmatched. CDR3 length: 15 amino acids. Germline V lookup: CDR1 DFQATT, CDR2 SNEGSKA (reference sequence). The CDR3 sequence is CSARLAGKSYNEQFF. The CDR3 DNA reads TGCAGTGCTAGACTAGCGGGAAAATCATACAATGAGCAGTTCTTC.

This clonotype was counted between two and nine times. The chain carries TRBV5-1 and TRBJ2-1; possibly TRBD1 for D (7 bases). Trimming took 7 bases from V and 7 from J, leaving 15 bases between them. The CDR3 runs to 13 residues. Germline-derived CDR1 and CDR2 are SGHRS and YFSETQ. The CDR3 is CASGGTAVNEQFF. DNA of the CDR3: TGCGCCAGCGGAGGGACAGCGGTTAATGAGCAGTTCTTC. The variable domain in full, with the rest retrieved from reference TRBV5-1 and TRBJ2-1, is KAGVTQTPRYLIKTRGQQVTLSCSPISGHRSVSWYQQTPGQGLQFLFEYFSETQRNKGNFPGRFSGRQFSNSRSEMNVSTLELGDSALYLCASGGTAVNEQFFGPGTRLTVL.

The table lists this clonotype with many counts. V is TRBV29-1 and J is TRBJ2-5; possible D gene TRBD1, 5 bases. V dropped 3 bases and J dropped 5 bases, with 16 bases sitting between them. The CDR3 runs to 14 residues. Germline V lookup: CDR1 SQVTM, CDR2 ANQGSEA. The CDR3 here is CSVEGEISGETQYF. As DNA, the CDR3 is TGCAGCGTTGAGGGCGAGATATCAGGGGAGACCCAGTACTTC.

This sequence joins TRBV27 and TRBJ2-5; D call uncertain. V was shortened by 4 bases and J by 5 bases, with 14 bases between the two germline ends. CDR1 and CDR2 from the germline V gene are MNHEY and SMNVEV (reference sequence). The CDR3 loop spans 14 amino acids. The CDR3 nucleotides are TGTGCCAGCAGTTCCCTAAACTCGAGGGAGACCCAGTACTTC. It specifies CASSSLNSRETQYF.

This clonotype was observed a handful of times. The chain joins TRBV20-1 to TRBJ2-3; 9 positions agree with TRBD2. Germline assignment: CDR1 DFQATT and CDR2 SNEGSKA (reference sequence). The length of the CDR3 is 15 residues. V dropped 6 bases and J dropped 4; count of bases not matched to a gene: 11. CDR3 sequence (DNA): TGCAGTGCCCCAAGACTAGCGGTTTCAGCAGATACGCAGTATTTT. It encodes CSAPRLAVSADTQYF.

This clonotype came up a few times. The chain uses TRBV19 and TRBJ1-2; no clear D gene. V was pared by 5 bases and J by 5 bases, with 12 bases between. From germline, CDR1 is LNHDA and CDR2 SQIVND (reference sequence). The CDR3 consists of 13 residues. CDR3 amino acids: CASSVRGFYGYTF. In nucleotides, the CDR3 is TGTGCCAGTAGTGTCCGTGGTTTTTATGGCTACACCTTC.

The chain has TRBV29-1 and TRBJ2-7, with D possibly TRBD2 on 5 matching bases. This CDR3 is built from 12 residues. V shed 6 bases and J shed 6 bases, with 15 bases lying between them. Germline CDR1 reads SQVTM; CDR2 reads ANQGSEA. The CDR3 DNA is TGCAGCGTAGACCGGGAAGTGGGCGAGCAGTACTTC. It codes for CSVDREVGEQYF.

This clonotype was seen many times. The rearrangement links TRBV3-1 to TRBJ2-1, with D possibly being TRBD1 (5 bases). The germline V gene has CDR1 LGHDT and CDR2 YNNKEL (reference sequence). Trimming stripped 3 bases from V and 13 bases from J, with 10 bases between. CDR3 length: 11 residues. The CDR3 loop reads CASSQGTGQFF. The DNA for the CDR3 is TGTGCCAGCAGCCAGGGTACAGGACAGTTCTTC.

This clonotype was seen repeatedly, ten times or more. The J gene is TRBJ1-1, the V gene TRBV6-5, with a weak D call TRBD1 (5 bases). CDR3 length: 14 amino acids. Trimming removed 0 bases from V and 2 bases from J, with 7 bases in between. Per germline, CDR1 MNHEY and CDR2 SVGAGI. CDR3 DNA sequence: TGTGCCAGCAGTTACTCTCAGGGAAACACTGAAGCTTTCTTT. Protein: CASSYSQGNTEAFF.

This clonotype came up many times. The chain is built from TRBV6-9 and TRBJ2-7; weak D call: TRBD1 (6 bases). The ends were cut back, 6 bases at V and 2 bases at J, with 11 bases in the middle. Germline-derived CDR1 and CDR2 are MNHGY and SVAAGI. This CDR3 comprises 13 residues. CDR3 in DNA: TGTGCCAGCAGGCCGGACAGAACCTACGAGCAGTACGTC. It specifies CASRPDRTYEQYV.

The chain recombines TRBV5-1 with TRBJ2-3; D is possibly TRBD2 (5 bases). Germline CDR1 reads SGHRS; CDR2 reads YFSETQ. The CDR3 has 14 amino acids. V lost 3 bases to trimming and J lost 5 bases, with 13 bases between them. This CDR3 is CASSSMIREDTQYF. The CDR3 bases are TGCGCCAGCAGCTCGATGATCCGGGAAGATACGCAGTATTTT.

In DNA form, the CDR3 reads TGTGCCATCAGTGAAACTTGGGACAGGGATGAAAAACTGTTTTTT. It yields the protein CAISETWDRDEKLFF. The rearrangement joins TRBV10-3 to TRBJ1-4; 9 nucleotides match TRBD1. V was clipped by 3 bases and J by 6 bases; unmatched bases: 5. The length of the CDR3 is 15 residues. Germline values: CDR1 ENHRY, CDR2 SYGVKD.

The chain joins TRBV15 to TRBJ2-2; unclear D gene. The germline CDR1 and CDR2 sequences are LNHNV and YYDKDF (reference sequence). Deletions cut 0 bases from V and 8 bases from J, with 10 bases between. This CDR3 region has 14 residues. CDR3 sequence reads: CATSRDRSVGELFF. For the CDR3, the DNA is TGTGCCACCAGCAGAGATCGATCCGTGGGGGAGCTGTTTTTT. The entire variable domain, with the rest obtained from reference TRBV15 and TRBJ2-2, is as follows: DAMVIQNPRYQVTQFGKPVTLSCSQTLNHNVMYWYQQKSSQAPKLLFHYYDKDFNNEADTPDNFQSRRPNTSFCFLDIRSPGLGDTAMYLCATSRDRSVGELFFGEGSRLTVL.

This clonotype was observed a few times. The chain joins TRBV29-1 to TRBJ1-2, with a weak D call TRBD1 (6 bases). Germline-derived CDR1 and CDR2 are SQVTM and ANQGSEA. CDR3 length: 13 residues. Trimming took off 3 bases at V and 5 bases at J, with 13 bases between the two ends. The CDR3 loop is CSVERGASYGYTF. CDR3 DNA sequence: TGCAGCGTTGAGAGGGGGGCCAGTTATGGCTACACCTTC.

The chain uses TRBV29-1 and TRBJ1-4; 7 positions agree with TRBD1. The CDR3 spans 14 residues. Germline CDR1 SQVTM, CDR2 ANQGSEA. Unmatched junction bases numbered 7, after V lost 6 bases and J lost 3 bases. The chain's CDR3 is CSVGTEGANEKLFF. The CDR3 bases are TGCAGCGTCGGGACAGAAGGAGCTAATGAAAAACTGTTTTTT.

This CDR3 is CASSRGRGNMNTEAFF. The CDR3 bases are TGTGCCAGTAGTAGAGGCCGGGGGAATATGAACACTGAAGCTTTCTTT. This rearrangement joins TRBV19 to TRBJ1-1, with D tentatively TRBD1 (5 bases). The CDR3 extends over 16 amino acids. V gave up 4 bases and J gave up 0 bases, with 15 bases separating them. In germline, CDR1 is LNHDA, CDR2 SQIVND (reference sequence).

At least ten counts were recorded for this clonotype. The rearrangement uses TRBV5-1 and TRBJ2-1; perhaps TRBD1 as D (5 bases). The CDR3 sequence is 14 residues long. The V end was cut by 0 bases, the J end by 7 bases, with 11 bases between. The germline V gene has CDR1 SGHRS and CDR2 YFSETQ. CDR3 DNA sequence: TGCGCCAGCAGCTTGGTTGCAGGGCGAAATGAGCAGTTCTTC. The encoded protein is CASSLVAGRNEQFF. The variable domain in full, completed from reference TRBV5-1 and TRBJ2-1, reads KAGVTQTPRYLIKTRGQQVTLSCSPISGHRSVSWYQQTPGQGLQFLFEYFSETQRNKGNFPGRFSGRQFSNSRSEMNVSTLELGDSALYLCASSLVAGRNEQFFGPGTRLTVL.

Worth noting for this clonotype: One base away lies a much larger clone, so this may be a sequencing read error. The chain is built from TRBV6-5 and TRBJ1-5, with TRBD1 as a possible D gene (6 bases). The V and J ends lost 5 bases and 4 bases respectively, with 9 bases between them. The CDR3 spans 13 residues. Germline CDR1 MNHEY, CDR2 SVGAGI. CDR3: CASSTGQNQPQHF. The DNA for the CDR3 is TGTGCCAGCAGTACCGGACAGAATCAGCCCCAGCATTTT.